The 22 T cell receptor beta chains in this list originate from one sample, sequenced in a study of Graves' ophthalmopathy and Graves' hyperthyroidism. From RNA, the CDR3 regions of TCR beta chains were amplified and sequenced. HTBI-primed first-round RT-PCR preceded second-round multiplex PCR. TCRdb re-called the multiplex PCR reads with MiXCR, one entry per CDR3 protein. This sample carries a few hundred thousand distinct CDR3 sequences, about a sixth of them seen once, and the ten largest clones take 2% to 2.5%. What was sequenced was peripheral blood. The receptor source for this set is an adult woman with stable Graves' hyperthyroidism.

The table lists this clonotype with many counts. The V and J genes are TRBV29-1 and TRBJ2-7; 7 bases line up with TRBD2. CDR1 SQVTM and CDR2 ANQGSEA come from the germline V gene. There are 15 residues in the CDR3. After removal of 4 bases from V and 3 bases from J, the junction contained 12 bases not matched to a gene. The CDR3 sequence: CSVVLVGTKNYEQYF. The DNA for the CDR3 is TGCAGCGTTGTATTAGTCGGGACTAAAAACTACGAGCAGTACTTC.

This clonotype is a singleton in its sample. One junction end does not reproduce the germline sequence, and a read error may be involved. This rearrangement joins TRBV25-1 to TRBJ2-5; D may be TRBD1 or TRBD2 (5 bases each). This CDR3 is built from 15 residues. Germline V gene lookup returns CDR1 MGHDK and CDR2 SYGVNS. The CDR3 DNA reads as TGTGCCACCAGTGATTCTCGGGGACGAGAAGAGACCCAGTACTTC. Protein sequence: CATSDSRGREETQYF.

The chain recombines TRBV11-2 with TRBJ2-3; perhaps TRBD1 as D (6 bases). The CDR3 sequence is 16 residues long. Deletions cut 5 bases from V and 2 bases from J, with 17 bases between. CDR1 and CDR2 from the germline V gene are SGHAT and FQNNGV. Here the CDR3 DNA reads TGTGCCAGCAGCCATTACACGGACAGAAACACAGATACGCAGTATTTT. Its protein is CASSHYTDRNTDTQYF.

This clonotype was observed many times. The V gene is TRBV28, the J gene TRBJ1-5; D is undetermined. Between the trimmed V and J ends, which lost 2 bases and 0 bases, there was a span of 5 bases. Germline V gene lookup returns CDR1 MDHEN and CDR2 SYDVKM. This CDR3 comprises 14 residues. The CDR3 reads CASSLRDSNQPQHF. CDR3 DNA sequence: TGTGCCAGCAGTTTAAGGGATAGCAATCAGCCCCAGCATTTT. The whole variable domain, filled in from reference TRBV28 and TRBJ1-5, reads DVKVTQSSRYLVKRTGEKVFLECVQDMDHENMFWYRQDPGLGLRLIYFSYDVKMKEKGDIPEGYSVSREKKERFSLILESASTNQTSMYLCASSLRDSNQPQHFGDGTRLSIL.

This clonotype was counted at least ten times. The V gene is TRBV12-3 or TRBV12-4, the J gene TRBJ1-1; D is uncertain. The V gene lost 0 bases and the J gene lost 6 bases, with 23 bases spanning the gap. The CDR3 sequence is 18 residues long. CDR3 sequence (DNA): TGTGCCAGCAGTTTAGCTCTGGGGTCTCTCTGGCGGGTCCCTGAAGCTTTCTTT. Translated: CASSLALGSLWRVPEAFF.

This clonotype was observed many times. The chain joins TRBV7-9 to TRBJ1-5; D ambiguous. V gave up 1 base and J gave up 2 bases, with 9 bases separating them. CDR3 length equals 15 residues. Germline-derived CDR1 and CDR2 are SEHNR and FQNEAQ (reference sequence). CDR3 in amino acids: CASSLGDDGNQPQHF. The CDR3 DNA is TGTGCCAGCAGCTTAGGAGACGATGGCAATCAGCCCCAGCATTTT.

CDR3 bases: TGTGCCAGCAGTCGCCCTCAGGTCTATGGCTACACCTTC. This sequence encodes CASSRPQVYGYTF. The chain is built from TRBV28 and TRBJ1-2; the D is unclear. Germline V gives CDR1 MDHEN, CDR2 SYDVKM. This CDR3 comprises 13 residues. The V end was cut by 5 bases, the J end by 4 bases, with 11 bases between.

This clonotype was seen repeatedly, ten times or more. Here the CDR3 DNA reads TGTGCTAGCGGGAGACAGGGTGGTGAGACCCAGTACTTC. The encoded protein is CASGRQGGETQYF. V is TRBV12-5 and J is TRBJ2-5; a weak D match, TRBD1 (7 bases). CDR3 length equals 13 residues. Trimming pared 9 bases from V and 5 bases from J, leaving 16 bases between. Germline CDR1 LGHNT, CDR2 FRNRAP.

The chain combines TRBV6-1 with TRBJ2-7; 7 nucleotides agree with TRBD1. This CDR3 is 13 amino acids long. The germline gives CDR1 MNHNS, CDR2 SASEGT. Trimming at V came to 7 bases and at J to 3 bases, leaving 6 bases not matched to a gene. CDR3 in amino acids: CASTLTGNYEQYF. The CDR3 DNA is TGTGCCAGCACCTTGACAGGGAACTACGAGCAGTACTTC.

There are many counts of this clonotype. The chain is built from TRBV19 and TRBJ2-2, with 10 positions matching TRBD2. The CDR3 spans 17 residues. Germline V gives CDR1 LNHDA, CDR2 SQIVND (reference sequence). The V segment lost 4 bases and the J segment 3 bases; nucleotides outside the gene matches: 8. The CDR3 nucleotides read TGTGCCAGTAGTAGCCGAGCGGGAGGGCCGCACACCGGGGAGCTGTTTTTT. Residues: CASSSRAGGPHTGELFF.

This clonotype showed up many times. The CDR3 is CASSYSTGGGETQYF. For the CDR3, the DNA is TGTGCCAGCAGTTACTCGACAGGAGGAGGGGAGACCCAGTACTTC. The rearrangement links TRBV6-5 to TRBJ2-5; tentatively, D is TRBD1 or TRBD2 (6 bases each). V dropped 0 bases and J dropped 5 bases, with 13 bases sitting between them. Germline loops: CDR1 MNHEY, CDR2 SVGAGI. The CDR3 is 15 residues long.

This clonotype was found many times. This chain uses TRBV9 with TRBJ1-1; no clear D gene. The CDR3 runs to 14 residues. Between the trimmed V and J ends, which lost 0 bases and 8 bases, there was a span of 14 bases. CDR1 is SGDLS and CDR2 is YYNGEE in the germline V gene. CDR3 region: CASSVGLGNQEAFF. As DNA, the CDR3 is TGTGCCAGCAGCGTAGGTTTGGGGAACCAAGAAGCTTTCTTT.

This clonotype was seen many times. CDR3 sequence (DNA): TGTGCCAGCAGTGGGACAGTTTACACTGAAGCTTTCTTT. Protein sequence: CASSGTVYTEAFF. V is TRBV6-1 and J is TRBJ1-1; possible D gene TRBD1, 6 bases. The CDR3 contains 13 residues. Trimming left V 4 bases short and J 3 bases short, with 9 bases between. CDR1 is MNHNS and CDR2 is SASEGT in the germline V gene.

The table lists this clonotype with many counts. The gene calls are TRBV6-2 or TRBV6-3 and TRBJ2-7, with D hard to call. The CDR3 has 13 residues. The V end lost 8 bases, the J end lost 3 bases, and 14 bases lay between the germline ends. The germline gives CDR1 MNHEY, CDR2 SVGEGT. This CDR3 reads CASESKTYYEQYF. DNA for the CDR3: TGTGCCAGCGAGTCGAAGACCTACTACGAGCAGTACTTC.

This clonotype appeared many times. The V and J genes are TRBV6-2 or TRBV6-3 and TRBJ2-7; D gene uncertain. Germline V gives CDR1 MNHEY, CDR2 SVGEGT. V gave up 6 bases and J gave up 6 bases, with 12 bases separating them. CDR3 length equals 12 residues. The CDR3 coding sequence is TGTGCCAGCAGCCCCCAGAGGAGCGAGCAGTACTTC. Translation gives CASSPQRSEQYF.

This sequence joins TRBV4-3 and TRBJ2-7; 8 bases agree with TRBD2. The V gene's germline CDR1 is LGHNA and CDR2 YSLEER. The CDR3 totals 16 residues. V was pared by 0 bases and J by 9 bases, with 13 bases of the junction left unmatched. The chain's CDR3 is CASSQERVAAGGRQYF. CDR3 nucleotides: TGCGCCAGCAGCCAAGAACGTGTGGCCGCGGGAGGAAGGCAGTACTTC.

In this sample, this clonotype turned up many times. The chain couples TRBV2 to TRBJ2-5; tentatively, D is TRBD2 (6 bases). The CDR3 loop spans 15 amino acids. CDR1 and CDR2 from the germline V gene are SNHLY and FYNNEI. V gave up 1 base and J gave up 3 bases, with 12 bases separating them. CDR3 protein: CASSEGLAEKETQYF. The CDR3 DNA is TGTGCCAGCAGTGAAGGGTTAGCGGAGAAAGAGACCCAGTACTTC.

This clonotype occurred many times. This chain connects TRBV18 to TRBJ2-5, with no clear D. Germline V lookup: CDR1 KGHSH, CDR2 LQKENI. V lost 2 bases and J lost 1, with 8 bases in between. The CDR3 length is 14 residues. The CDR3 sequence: CASSPRQTQETQYF. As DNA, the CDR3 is TGTGCCAGCTCACCAAGGCAGACCCAAGAGACCCAGTACTTC.

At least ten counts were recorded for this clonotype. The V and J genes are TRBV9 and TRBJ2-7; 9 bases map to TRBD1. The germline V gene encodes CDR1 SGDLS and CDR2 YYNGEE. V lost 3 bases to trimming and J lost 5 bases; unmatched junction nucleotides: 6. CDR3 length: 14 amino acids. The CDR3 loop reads CASSARDRDHEQYF. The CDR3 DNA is TGTGCCAGCAGCGCGCGGGACAGGGACCACGAGCAGTACTTC.

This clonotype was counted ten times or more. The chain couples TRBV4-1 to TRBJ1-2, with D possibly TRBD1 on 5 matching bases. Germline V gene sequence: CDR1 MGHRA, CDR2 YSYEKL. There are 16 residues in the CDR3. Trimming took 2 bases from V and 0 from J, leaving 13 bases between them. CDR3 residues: CASSQPRDRANYGYTF. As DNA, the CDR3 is TGCGCCAGCAGCCAACCCCGCGACAGAGCTAACTATGGCTACACCTTC.

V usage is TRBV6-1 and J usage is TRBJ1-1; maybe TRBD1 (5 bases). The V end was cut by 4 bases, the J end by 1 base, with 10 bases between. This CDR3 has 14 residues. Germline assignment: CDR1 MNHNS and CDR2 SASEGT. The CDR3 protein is CASSGSGTNTEAFF. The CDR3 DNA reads TGTGCCAGCAGTGGATCCGGGACGAACACTGAAGCTTTCTTT.

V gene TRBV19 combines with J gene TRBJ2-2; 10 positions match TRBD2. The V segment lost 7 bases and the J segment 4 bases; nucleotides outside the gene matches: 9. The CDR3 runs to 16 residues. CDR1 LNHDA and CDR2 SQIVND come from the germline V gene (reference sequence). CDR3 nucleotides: TGTGCCAGTATTGATAGCGGGAGGTTGGGCACCGGGGAGCTGTTTTTT. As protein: CASIDSGRLGTGELFF.